Below, one T cell receptor (beta chain) is given with its context. This sample is part of a study of blood T cell repertoires in COVID-19. Turning to the study itself: Samples taken during acute and convalescent COVID-19 were collected in the United States, Italy and Spain. The cDNA or gDNA used as material had been derived from T cells, B-cell-depleted T cells, or PBMCs.

Method: immunoSEQ multiplex PCR; TCRdb's copy keeps in-frame clones and lacks some. Among around 16,000 clones listed, around nine tenths were seen once. The germline V gene encodes CDR1 SGDLS and CDR2 YYNGEE. The CDR3 length is 15 residues. Germline trimming cut 5 bases from V and 2 bases from J; bases unmatched to any gene: 3. The receptor's source is a human donor in a cohort sampled during active COVID-19. The specimen sequenced was peripheral blood. The chain is built from TRBV9 and TRBJ2-2; 10 bases match TRBD1. The DNA of the CDR3 is TGTGCCAGCAGTGGACAGGGGGTTAACACCGGGGAGCTGTTTTTT. Its protein product is CASSGQGVNTGELFF.